Listed below are T cell receptor beta chains from one sample, sequenced in a study of blood T cell repertoires in COVID-19. Clones were sequenced by immunoSEQ multiplex PCR, and TCRdb holds only the in-frame ones, with some missing. The sample comprises a few hundred thousand clones, 80% to 90% of which are singletons, and around 3.1% rests with the top ten. The specimen was PBMCs or T cells enriched from blood (not recorded which). Source of these receptors: a woman between 35 and 50 years old who had been exposed to COVID-19. Each CDR3 is given with its conserved first and last residue. A D gene is named only where the DNA matches it firmly. The size of a clone is reported for some rows only, either as once, few or many, or as a class for expanded clones.

clone_size d_call j_call v_call cdr3_nt cdr3_aa
- - TRBJ2-5 TRBV9 TGTGCCAGCAGCGTAGCTCAAGCTAGCCCACAAGAGACCCAGTACTTC CASSVAQASPQETQYF
once - TRBJ2-1 TRBV9 TGTGCCAGCAGCGGGACAGAGGAGGAGCAGTTCTTC CASSGTEEEQFF
- - TRBJ2-1 TRBV19 TGTGCCAGTAGGGAGAACTACAATGAGCAGTTCTTC CASRENYNEQFF
- - TRBJ2-5 TRBV28 TGTGCCAGCTGTCAGGGCCAAGAGACCCAGTACTTC CASCQGQETQYF
- - TRBJ1-5 TRBV6-2/TRBV6-3 TGTGCCAGCAGTTACAGCAATGGGCCCCAGCATTTT CASSYSNGPQHF
- TRBD1 TRBJ2-7 TRBV9 TGTGCCAGCAGCGCTCACGGACAGGGAACCTACGAGCAGTACTTC CASSAHGQGTYEQYF
- TRBD1 TRBJ1-6 TRBV27 TGTGCCAGCGGATCCCAGGACAGGGGGTCCCGTTCACCCCTCCACTTT CASGSQDRGSRSPLHF
- - TRBJ1-5 TRBV3-1/TRBV3-2 TGTGCCAGCAGCCAAGGGAGGGTGGTTCGTAGCAATCAGCCCCAGCATTTT CASSQGRVVRSNQPQHF
- - TRBJ1-1 TRBV6-6 TGTGCCAGCAACGACAAAGGGGTCGGGTCGGCTGAAGCTTTCTTT CASNDKGVGSAEAFF
- - TRBJ2-1 TRBV6-5 TGTGCCAGCAGCGAGCGGTCGAGCTCCTACAATGAGCAGTTCTTC CASSERSSSYNEQFF
- - TRBJ2-3 TRBV3-1/TRBV3-2 TGTGCCAGCAGCCGGTCCCGGGGCACAGATACGCAGTATTTT CASSRSRGTDTQYF
- - TRBJ1-5 TRBV24-1 TGTGCCACCCAGGACAGTCTTAGCAATCAGCCCCAGCATTTT CATQDSLSNQPQHF
- TRBD2 TRBJ2-7 TRBV11-2 TGTGCCAGCAGCGCTAGCGGGACAAGCTCCTACGAGCAGTACTTC CASSASGTSSYEQYF
- TRBD1 TRBJ1-2 TRBV5-4 TGTGCCAGCAGACACGCAGGGGGCGCGTTTGGCTACACCTTC CASRHAGGAFGYTF
- TRBD2 TRBJ2-1 TRBV28 TGTGCCAGCAGTTTATGGGCGGTCGCTAGCGGGAGAAGTAGGAGCTCCTACAATGAGCAGTTCTTC CASSLWAVASGRSRSSYNEQFF
- TRBD2 TRBJ2-1 TRBV13 TGTGCCAGCAGCGAAACTAGCGGGAGTATCTATGAGCAGTTCTTC CASSETSGSIYEQFF
- TRBD2 TRBJ2-5 TRBV9 TGTGCCAGCAGCGGAGGGGTCTTTGTGGCGCGGGAGATGTCTGAGACCCAGTACTTC CASSGGVFVAREMSETQYF
- TRBD1 TRBJ2-3 TRBV25-1 TGTGCCAGCAGTGAAGAAGGGGGCTCACAGTATTTT CASSEEGGSQYF
- TRBD1 TRBJ2-2 TRBV10-3 TGTGCCATCAGTGACGGGACAGGCGTGGAAGGGGAGCTGTTTTTT CAISDGTGVEGELFF
once - TRBJ1-1 TRBV4-3 TGCGCCAGCAGCCTTGACAGGTCGGACACTGAAGCTTTCTTT CASSLDRSDTEAFF
- - TRBJ1-3 TRBV19 TGTGCCAGTAGTCCCCTCGGTAGCACCGGAAACACCATATATTTT CASSPLGSTGNTIYF
- - TRBJ1-4 TRBV29-1 TGCAGCGGGAGGGACCCAGGAGGGGAAAAACTGTTTTTT CSGRDPGGEKLFF
- - TRBJ1-3 TRBV10-1 TGCGCCAGCAGGGCGGGGGGCAAGGATTCTAGCTCTGGAAACACCATATATTTT CASRAGGKDSSSGNTIYF
once - TRBJ1-4 TRBV15 TGTGCCACCACCACGGGGGTGGCTAATGAAAAACTGTTTTTT CATTTGVANEKLFF
- TRBD1 TRBJ1-1 TRBV29-1 TGCAGCGCATCCCCCGGGACAGGGATCACTGAAGCTTTCTTT CSASPGTGITEAFF
- TRBD2 TRBJ2-1 TRBV7-2 TGTGCCAGCAGCTGGCGGGGGTCGAGCTCCTACAATGAGCAGTTCTTC CASSWRGSSSYNEQFF